This T cell receptor beta chain is drawn from a study of radiation and T cells in renal cell carcinoma. The CDR3 runs 14 residues. The trim removed 8 bases at V and 8 bases at J, leaving 12 bases unmatched. CDR1 is SNHLY and CDR2 is FYNNEI in the germline V gene. For this clone: Its antigen is unidentified.

Documented time point: blood 2 weeks post-SBRT. Regarding treatment: 15 Gy SBRT to primary tumor, nephrectomy 4 weeks later. Assay: immunoSEQ multiplex PCR; the TCRdb copy retains only in-frame clones and omits some. The data contain some 80,000 clones, about 86% of them singletons. Study-level points and caveats: In blood, top tumor clones expanded by 2 weeks, shrinking by 4.

The clonotype was recovered from a woman aged 50 to 60 with renal cell carcinoma. The source material was blood, sampled from a patient whose treatment included radiotherapy and nephrectomy. The rearrangement joins TRBV2 to TRBJ2-1, with 7 bases fitting TRBD2. The CDR3 sequence is CASGRGAAGDEQFF. The CDR3 bases are TGTGCCAGCGGACGGGGCGCCGCGGGGGATGAGCAGTTCTTC.